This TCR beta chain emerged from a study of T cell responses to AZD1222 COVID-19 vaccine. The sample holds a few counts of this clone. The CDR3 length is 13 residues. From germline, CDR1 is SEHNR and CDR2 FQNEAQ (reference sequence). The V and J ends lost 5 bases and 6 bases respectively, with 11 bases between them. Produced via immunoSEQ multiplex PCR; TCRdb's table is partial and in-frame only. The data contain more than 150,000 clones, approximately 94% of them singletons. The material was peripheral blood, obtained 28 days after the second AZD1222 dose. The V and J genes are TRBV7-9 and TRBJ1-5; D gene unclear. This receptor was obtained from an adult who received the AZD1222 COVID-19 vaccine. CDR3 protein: CASSPQESQPQHF. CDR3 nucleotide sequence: TGTGCCAGCAGCCCCCAGGAAAGTCAGCCCCAGCATTTT.